Shown below are 20 T cell receptor beta chains from a single sample sequenced in a study of beta chain features in type 1 diabetes. Antigen specificity for these receptors is unknown. Every bit of the isolated RNA underwent reverse transcription, so sequencing read expressed TCRB transcripts. Produced via immunoSEQ multiplex PCR; TCRdb's table is partial and in-frame only. The sample shows around 240,000 clones, roughly 17% of them seen only once. Findings and caveats of the study: The study found moderately but significantly shorter TCRB CDR3s in all four CD4+ subsets of Type 1 diabetes patients.

The source material was naive CD4+ T cells from blood. Receptors were obtained from a man aged 25 to 40 with type 1 diabetes.

This clone was seen only a few times. The rearrangement uses TRBV4-1 and TRBJ2-7; the match to TRBD2 covers 11 bases. The germline V gene has CDR1 MGHRA and CDR2 YSYEKL. J gave up 4 bases and V 2 bases, and 7 bases lay outside the gene matches. The CDR3 length is 16 residues. The chain's CDR3 is CASSQLAGGLSYEQYF. In nucleotides, the CDR3 is TGCGCCAGCAGCCAACTAGCGGGAGGCCTCTCGTACGAGCAGTACTTC.

There are a few counts of this clone. The genes are TRBV25-1 and TRBJ2-1; D remains unclear. The germline V and J ends were trimmed by 4 bases and 0 bases, with 7 bases remaining between them. Germline V gene data show CDR1 as MGHDK and CDR2 as SYGVNS. The CDR3 loop spans 14 amino acids. CDR3 DNA: TGTGCCAGCAGTGGTGCGTACTCCTACAATGAGCAGTTCTTC. It translates to CASSGAYSYNEQFF.

This clone came up a few times. The genes are TRBV28 and TRBJ2-7; no clear D gene. V lost 6 bases and J lost 4, with 13 bases in between. Germline loops: CDR1 MDHEN, CDR2 SYDVKM. CDR3 length: 13 amino acids. CDR3 DNA: TGTGCCAGCAGCACAGACTTAAGGTACGAGCAGTACTTC. Translating gives CASSTDLRYEQYF. The complete variable domain, with remaining parts taken from reference TRBV28 and TRBJ2-7, reads DVKVTQSSRYLVKRTGEKVFLECVQDMDHENMFWYRQDPGLGLRLIYFSYDVKMKEKGDIPEGYSVSREKKERFSLILESASTNQTSMYLCASSTDLRYEQYFGPGTRLTVT.

This clone was seen a few times. V is TRBV29-1 and J is TRBJ2-5, with 9 bases that match TRBD2. V lost 6 bases, J lost 1 base, and 15 bases stayed unmatched. Germline V lookup: CDR1 SQVTM, CDR2 ANQGSEA. This CDR3 has 17 residues. The CDR3 spells CSVATEGTSGFQETQYF. As DNA, the CDR3 is TGCAGCGTCGCCACCGAGGGAACTAGCGGGTTCCAAGAGACCCAGTACTTC. Complete variable domain (other parts from reference TRBV29-1 and TRBJ2-5): SAVISQKPSRDICQRGTSLTIQCQVDSQVTMMFWYRQQPGQSLTLIATANQGSEATYESGFVIDKFPISRPNLTFSTLTVSNMSPEDSSIYLCSVATEGTSGFQETQYFGPGTRLLVL.

This clone appeared a few times. V usage is TRBV7-8 and J usage is TRBJ2-7; D perhaps matches TRBD2 (5 bases). Looked up from germline, CDR1 is SGHVS and CDR2 is FQNEAQ. The CDR3 sequence is 14 residues long. V dropped 1 base and J dropped 5 bases, with 12 bases sitting between them. The CDR3 DNA reads as TGTGCCAGCAGCTTAGGTAGGAGAGGGAACGAGCAGTACTTC. As protein: CASSLGRRGNEQYF.

The gene calls are TRBV5-4 and TRBJ2-3; 9 bases map to TRBD2. The V and J ends lost 3 bases and 0 bases, in that order; junction bases with no gene match: 2. Germline V gives CDR1 SGHNT, CDR2 YYREEE (reference sequence). The CDR3 loop spans 15 amino acids. Here the CDR3 DNA reads TGTGCCAGCAGCTATGGGACTAGCAGCACAGATACGCAGTATTTT. This codes for CASSYGTSSTDTQYF.

The chain has TRBV7-2 and TRBJ2-1, with no clear D. Trimming cost V 5 bases and J 5 bases, with 10 bases left between them. Germline CDR1 and CDR2: SGHTA and FQGNSA. CDR3 size: 13 residues. For the CDR3, the DNA is TGTGCCAGCAGCAGGAGCGTTGACAATGAGCAGTTCTTC. It is translated as CASSRSVDNEQFF.

The V gene is TRBV7-9, the J gene TRBJ1-1; possible D gene TRBD1, 5 bases. Germline V lookup: CDR1 SEHNR, CDR2 FQNEAQ (reference sequence). V shed 5 bases and J shed 6 bases, with 16 bases lying between them. CDR3 length: 14 amino acids. The CDR3 spells CASSPRGGAAEAFF. The CDR3 coding sequence is TGTGCCAGCAGCCCAAGGGGAGGGGCGGCTGAAGCTTTCTTT.

This clone showed up just a few times. The chain links TRBV29-1 to TRBJ2-1; D perhaps matches TRBD1 (5 bases). Germline V gene lookup returns CDR1 SQVTM and CDR2 ANQGSEA. This CDR3 comprises 11 residues. V was clipped by 6 bases and J by 8 bases, with 11 bases between them. CDR3 nucleotide sequence: TGCAGCGTCAAAGGGGTTTATGAGCAGTTCTTC. Translating it yields CSVKGVYEQFF.

The table lists this clone with a few counts. V gene TRBV14 combines with J gene TRBJ2-7, with D hard to call. Looked up from germline, CDR1 is SGHDN and CDR2 is FVKESK. V gave up 5 bases and J gave up 3 bases, with 11 bases separating them. The CDR3 loop spans 13 amino acids. CDR3 DNA: TGTGCCAGCAGCTCGCATGGGATCTACGAGCAGTACTTC. This sequence encodes CASSSHGIYEQYF.

The chain employs TRBV29-1 and TRBJ1-1; D possibly corresponds to TRBD1 (5 bases). The germline CDR1 and CDR2 sequences are SQVTM and ANQGSEA. The CDR3 has 13 residues. V lost 5 bases and J 4 bases, leaving 14 bases between the germline ends. CDR3 DNA sequence: TGCAGCGTTTCAGGGAGGGTGGGCACTGAAGCTTTCTTT. Protein product: CSVSGRVGTEAFF. Drawing the rest from reference TRBV29-1 and TRBJ1-1, the complete variable domain is SAVISQKPSRDICQRGTSLTIQCQVDSQVTMMFWYRQQPGQSLTLIATANQGSEATYESGFVIDKFPISRPNLTFSTLTVSNMSPEDSSIYLCSVSGRVGTEAFFGQGTRLTVV.

The chain employs TRBV30 and TRBJ2-3, with TRBD2 matching 11 bases. The V and J ends lost 0 bases and 7 bases, in that order; junction bases with no gene match: 6. This CDR3 region has 15 residues. The germline CDR1 and CDR2 sequences are GTSNPN and SVGIG (reference sequence). This CDR3 reads CAWSVLAGVGNTQYF. CDR3 sequence (DNA): TGTGCCTGGAGTGTACTAGCGGGAGTTGGAAATACGCAGTATTTT.

This chain connects TRBV11-2 to TRBJ2-5; weak D call: TRBD1 (5 bases). Germline CDR1 and CDR2: SGHAT and FQNNGV. V was pared by 5 bases and J by 4 bases, with 11 bases between. CDR3 length: 13 amino acids. The CDR3 nucleotides are TGTGCCAGCAGCCCAGGGATCCTAGAGACCCAGTACTTC. Protein sequence: CASSPGILETQYF.

The rearrangement joins TRBV28 to TRBJ1-2; 7 nucleotides align to TRBD1. The CDR3 is 17 amino acids. V shed 4 bases and J 4 bases; nucleotides not matched to a gene: 15. Germline V gene data show CDR1 as MDHEN and CDR2 as SYDVKM. The chain's CDR3 is CASSSYHQGEVRYGYTF. DNA for the CDR3: TGTGCCAGCAGTTCCTACCATCAGGGGGAGGTGCGCTATGGCTACACCTTC.

The V gene is TRBV27, the J gene TRBJ2-3, with TRBD1 matching over 7 bases. This CDR3 region has 16 residues. CDR1 MNHEY and CDR2 SMNVEV come from the germline V gene (reference sequence). With 5 bases clipped from V and 6 bases from J, the junction kept 14 bases outside the gene matches. DNA for the CDR3: TGTGCCAGCAGTCCCCGAGAGGGGGCGTATGTGGATACGCAGTATTTT. Protein: CASSPREGAYVDTQYF.

This clone turned up a few times. The chain couples TRBV30 to TRBJ2-2; D unclear. This CDR3 region has 14 residues. CDR1 and CDR2 from the germline V gene are GTSNPN and SVGIG (reference sequence). Trimming pared 0 bases from V and 2 bases from J, leaving 7 bases between. CDR3 in amino acids: CAWSVDLNTGELFF. DNA of the CDR3: TGTGCCTGGAGTGTAGACTTAAACACCGGGGAGCTGTTTTTT.

With respect to this clone: At one boundary the junction diverges from the germline segment, which might be a read error. The genes are TRBV5-4 and TRBJ2-7; 7 bases map to TRBD1. The germline V gene has CDR1 SGHNT and CDR2 YYREEE (reference sequence). The CDR3 has 9 residues. In nucleotides, the CDR3 is TGTGCCAGCAGAAAGGGACAGAACTTC. Protein sequence: CASRKGQNF.

Turning to this clone: The sample carries other DNA sequences with the same CDR3. The CDR3 DNA follows: TGCGCCAGCAGCTTGGTACTAGCGGGGAACTACAATGAGCAGTTCTTC. It yields the protein CASSLVLAGNYNEQFF. This chain joins TRBV5-1 and TRBJ2-1; TRBD2 agrees at 10 bases. Germline V gene lookup returns CDR1 SGHRS and CDR2 YFSETQ. Trimming at V came to 0 bases and at J to 3 bases, leaving 3 bases not matched to a gene. This CDR3 is 16 amino acids long. The full variable domain, completed using reference TRBV5-1 and TRBJ2-1, is KAGVTQTPRYLIKTRGQQVTLSCSPISGHRSVSWYQQTPGQGLQFLFEYFSETQRNKGNFPGRFSGRQFSNSRSEMNVSTLELGDSALYLCASSLVLAGNYNEQFFGPGTRLTVL.

This chain connects TRBV19 to TRBJ2-4; unclear D gene. This CDR3 region has 16 residues. Trimming took 0 bases from V and 5 from J, leaving 14 bases between them. Germline V gene sequence: CDR1 LNHDA, CDR2 SQIVND (reference sequence). The CDR3 DNA is TGTGCCAGTAGTATAGATCCTGGTTGGCGGCAAAACATTCAGTACTTC. Translated: CASSIDPGWRQNIQYF.

This clone was picked up a small number of times. The chain recombines TRBV7-2 with TRBJ1-4; D is perhaps TRBD1 (5 bases). The CDR3 has 14 residues. Germline V gives CDR1 SGHTA, CDR2 FQGNSA. Between the trimmed V and J ends, which lost 5 bases and 8 bases, there was a span of 15 bases. The DNA for the CDR3 is TGTGCCAGCAGCCAGGCCCAGGGACGGGAAAAACTGTTTTTT. This encodes CASSQAQGREKLFF.